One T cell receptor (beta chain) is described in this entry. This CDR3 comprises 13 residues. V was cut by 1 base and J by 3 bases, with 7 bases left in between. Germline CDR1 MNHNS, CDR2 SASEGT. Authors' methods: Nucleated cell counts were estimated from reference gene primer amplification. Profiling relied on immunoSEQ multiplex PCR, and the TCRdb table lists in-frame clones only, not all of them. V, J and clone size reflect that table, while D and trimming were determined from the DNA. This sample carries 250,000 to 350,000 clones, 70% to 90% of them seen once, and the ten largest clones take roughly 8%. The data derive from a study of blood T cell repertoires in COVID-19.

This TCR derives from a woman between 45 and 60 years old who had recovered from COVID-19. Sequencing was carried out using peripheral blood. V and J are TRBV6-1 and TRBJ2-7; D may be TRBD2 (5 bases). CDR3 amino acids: CASSEGTHYEQYF. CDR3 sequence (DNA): TGTGCCAGCAGTGAAGGGACTCACTACGAGCAGTACTTC.